A selection of T cell receptor beta chains follows, all from one sample in a study of identical twins. In TCRdb, the 5' RACE reads were re-called with MiXCR into one record per CDR3 protein. There are roughly 1.6 million distinct CDR3 sequences in the sample; more than 30% occur only once, and about 0.27% lies in the top ten. Sequenced sample: cord blood. Every receptor here comes from a newborn girl in good health. The CDR3 runs from the conserved cysteine through the conserved F or W. The order of the fields is J gene, clone size, V gene, D gene, CDR3 protein, CDR3 DNA. A D gene is named only where the DNA matches it firmly. Clone size is not always given. Where it is, it says once, few, many or a class for expanded clones.

j_gene: TRBJ2-3
abundance: .
v_gene: TRBV3-1
d_gene: TRBD1
CDR3aa: CASSRIYWDRGSTDTQYF
CDR3nt: TGTGCCAGCAGCAGAATTTATTGGGACAGGGGCAGCACAGATACGCAGTATTTT

j_gene: TRBJ2-3
abundance: few
v_gene: TRBV20-1
d_gene: .
CDR3aa: CSAGPTSTDTQYF
CDR3nt: TGCAGTGCTGGACCGACTAGCACAGATACGCAGTATTTT

j_gene: TRBJ2-4
abundance: .
v_gene: TRBV29-1
d_gene: .
CDR3aa: CSVVRGRGIQYF
CDR3nt: TGCAGCGTTGTGAGGGGGCGGGGCATTCAGTACTTC

j_gene: TRBJ2-1
abundance: few
v_gene: TRBV20-1
d_gene: .
CDR3aa: CSARLRDKQFF
CDR3nt: TGCAGTGCTCGCCTCCGGGACAAGCAGTTCTTC

j_gene: TRBJ2-1
abundance: .
v_gene: TRBV7-9
d_gene: TRBD2
CDR3aa: CASSLSGLAGGRYNEQFF
CDR3nt: TGTGCCAGCAGCTTATCCGGACTAGCGGGAGGGAGGTACAATGAGCAGTTCTTC

j_gene: TRBJ2-1
abundance: .
v_gene: TRBV12-3/TRBV12-4
d_gene: .
CDR3aa: CASRTPTYNEQFF
CDR3nt: TGTGCCAGCAGGACGCCTACCTACAATGAGCAGTTCTTC

j_gene: TRBJ2-7
abundance: .
v_gene: TRBV19
d_gene: .
CDR3aa: CASSIVGNEQYF
CDR3nt: TGTGCCAGTAGTATAGTGGGCAATGAGCAGTACTTC

j_gene: TRBJ2-7
abundance: .
v_gene: TRBV12-3/TRBV12-4
d_gene: TRBD2
CDR3aa: CASSPGTRHHNEQYF
CDR3nt: TGTGCCAGCAGTCCCGGGACTAGGCACCACAATGAGCAGTACTTC

j_gene: TRBJ2-5
abundance: .
v_gene: TRBV29-1
d_gene: .
CDR3aa: CSVRPRNEQYF
CDR3nt: TGCAGCGTTCGACCAAGGAATGAGCAGTACTTC

j_gene: TRBJ2-1
abundance: .
v_gene: TRBV11-2
d_gene: TRBD2
CDR3aa: CASTRGGNYNEQFF
CDR3nt: TGTGCCAGCACCCGGGGGGGAAATTACAATGAGCAGTTCTTC

j_gene: TRBJ1-3
abundance: .
v_gene: TRBV29-1
d_gene: .
CDR3aa: CSVLRDGSSGNTIYF
CDR3nt: TGCAGCGTTCTCCGGGACGGTAGCTCTGGAAACACCATATATTTT

j_gene: TRBJ2-3
abundance: few
v_gene: TRBV5-1
d_gene: TRBD2
CDR3aa: CASSLGRPSGRPDTQYF
CDR3nt: TGCGCCAGCAGCTTAGGACGACCTAGCGGGAGGCCAGATACGCAGTATTTT

j_gene: TRBJ2-7
abundance: .
v_gene: TRBV3-1
d_gene: .
CDR3aa: CASSQDTRGSYNEQYF
CDR3nt: TGTGCCAGCAGCCAAGATACCCGAGGGTCCTACAATGAGCAGTACTTC

j_gene: TRBJ2-7
abundance: .
v_gene: TRBV28
d_gene: TRBD2
CDR3aa: CASSPAGDTGNEQYF
CDR3nt: TGTGCCAGCAGTCCAGCGGGAGATACGGGCAATGAGCAGTACTTC

j_gene: TRBJ2-2
abundance: .
v_gene: TRBV12-3/TRBV12-4
d_gene: .
CDR3aa: CASSLAFRSGTGELFF
CDR3nt: TGTGCCAGCAGTTTAGCCTTTAGGTCCGGCACCGGGGAGCTGTTTTTT

j_gene: TRBJ1-5
abundance: .
v_gene: TRBV6-1
d_gene: TRBD1
CDR3aa: CASSRDRVSNQPQHF
CDR3nt: TGTGCCAGCAGTCGGGACAGGGTGAGCAATCAGCCCCAGCATTTT

j_gene: TRBJ2-1
abundance: few
v_gene: TRBV7-9
d_gene: TRBD1
CDR3aa: CASTLLTGDYEQFF
CDR3nt: TGTGCCAGCACCCTCTTGACAGGGGACTATGAGCAGTTCTTC

j_gene: TRBJ1-2
abundance: few
v_gene: TRBV7-9
d_gene: .
CDR3aa: CASSTLAGPPNYGYTF
CDR3nt: TGTGCCAGCAGTACATTAGCAGGGCCCCCTAACTATGGCTACACCTTC

j_gene: TRBJ2-4
abundance: .
v_gene: TRBV28
d_gene: .
CDR3aa: CASSPRDMGRAKNIQYF
CDR3nt: TGTGCCAGCAGTCCCAGGGACATGGGCCGAGCCAAAAACATTCAGTACTTC

j_gene: TRBJ2-7
abundance: .
v_gene: TRBV24-1
d_gene: TRBD2
CDR3aa: CATSGTLAEAYNEQYF
CDR3nt: TGTGCCACCAGTGGCACGCTAGCGGAGGCCTACAATGAGCAGTACTTC

j_gene: TRBJ1-5
abundance: few
v_gene: TRBV27
d_gene: TRBD1
CDR3aa: CASSFGGQGYQPQHF
CDR3nt: TGTGCCAGCAGTTTTGGGGGACAGGGCTATCAGCCCCAGCATTTT

j_gene: TRBJ1-6
abundance: few
v_gene: TRBV20-1
d_gene: .
CDR3aa: CSARDSTRNSPLHF
CDR3nt: TGCAGTGCTAGGGACAGCACTCGAAATTCACCCCTCCACTTT

j_gene: TRBJ1-2
abundance: many
v_gene: TRBV6-5
d_gene: TRBD1
CDR3aa: CASSWDRAGYTF
CDR3nt: TGTGCCAGCAGTTGGGACAGGGCTGGCTACACCTTC

j_gene: TRBJ1-2
abundance: many
v_gene: TRBV13
d_gene: .
CDR3aa: CASSLGLDNYGYTF
CDR3nt: TGTGCCAGCAGCTTAGGTTTGGATAACTATGGCTACACCTTC

j_gene: TRBJ2-7
abundance: .
v_gene: TRBV20-1
d_gene: .
CDR3aa: CSARAAVGDEQYF
CDR3nt: TGCAGTGCTAGAGCGGCTGTGGGAGACGAGCAGTACTTC

j_gene: TRBJ2-2
abundance: .
v_gene: TRBV5-1
d_gene: .
CDR3aa: CASSLAAQTNTGELFF
CDR3nt: TGCGCCAGCAGCTTGGCCGCTCAGACGAACACCGGGGAGCTGTTTTTT

j_gene: TRBJ2-5
abundance: few
v_gene: TRBV7-9
d_gene: TRBD2
CDR3aa: CASSPTSGIETQYF
CDR3nt: TGTGCCAGCAGCCCGACAAGCGGGATAGAGACCCAGTACTTC

j_gene: TRBJ2-1
abundance: few
v_gene: TRBV7-8
d_gene: TRBD2
CDR3aa: CASSLGRERNNEQFF
CDR3nt: TGTGCCAGCAGCTTAGGGCGGGAGCGGAACAATGAGCAGTTCTTC

j_gene: TRBJ2-5
abundance: few
v_gene: TRBV4-2
d_gene: .
CDR3aa: CASSQDSWVGETQYF
CDR3nt: TGTGCCAGCAGCCAAGATAGCTGGGTTGGAGAGACCCAGTACTTC

j_gene: TRBJ2-2
abundance: .
v_gene: TRBV28
d_gene: .
CDR3aa: CASSLWANREKNTGELFF
CDR3nt: TGTGCCAGCAGCCTCTGGGCAAACAGGGAAAAGAACACCGGGGAGCTGTTTTTT

j_gene: TRBJ2-7
abundance: .
v_gene: TRBV24-1
d_gene: TRBD1
CDR3aa: CATSESGTGGDEQYF
CDR3nt: TGTGCCACCAGTGAATCCGGGACAGGGGGCGACGAGCAGTACTTC

j_gene: TRBJ2-1
abundance: few
v_gene: TRBV7-2
d_gene: .
CDR3aa: CASSFTSLNYNEQFF
CDR3nt: TGTGCCAGCAGCTTTACTAGCCTAAACTACAATGAGCAGTTCTTC

j_gene: TRBJ2-7
abundance: .
v_gene: TRBV20-1
d_gene: .
CDR3aa: CSARLGARAYEQYF
CDR3nt: TGCAGTGCTAGGCTTGGTGCCAGGGCCTACGAGCAGTACTTC

j_gene: TRBJ2-3
abundance: .
v_gene: TRBV6-2/TRBV6-3
d_gene: .
CDR3aa: CASSPRLQGTDTQYF
CDR3nt: TGTGCCAGCAGCCCCCGGCTTCAGGGCACAGATACGCAGTATTTT

j_gene: TRBJ2-5
abundance: .
v_gene: TRBV29-1
d_gene: .
CDR3aa: CSALKGQRTLVGNEQYF
CDR3nt: TGCAGCGCCCTAAAGGGCCAGCGGACTTTAGTGGGTAATGAGCAGTACTTC

j_gene: TRBJ1-6
abundance: many
v_gene: TRBV29-1
d_gene: .
CDR3aa: CSVGSSYNSPLHF
CDR3nt: TGCAGCGTTGGGAGCTCCTATAATTCACCCCTCCACTTT

j_gene: TRBJ1-1
abundance: few
v_gene: TRBV6-1
d_gene: .
CDR3aa: CASSEIRDIEAFF
CDR3nt: TGTGCCAGCAGTGAAATCCGGGACATTGAAGCTTTCTTT

j_gene: TRBJ2-1
abundance: few
v_gene: TRBV4-1
d_gene: .
CDR3aa: CASSSWLAAYNEQFF
CDR3nt: TGCGCCAGCTCCTCGTGGCTAGCTGCCTACAATGAGCAGTTCTTC

j_gene: TRBJ1-1
abundance: .
v_gene: TRBV19
d_gene: TRBD1
CDR3aa: CASSIGDRVNTEAFF
CDR3nt: TGTGCCAGTAGTATAGGCGACAGGGTGAACACTGAAGCTTTCTTT

j_gene: TRBJ2-1
abundance: .
v_gene: TRBV6-1
d_gene: TRBD1
CDR3aa: CASSESQGRNEQFF
CDR3nt: TGTGCCAGCAGCGAATCACAGGGGCGCAATGAGCAGTTCTTC

j_gene: TRBJ2-4
abundance: .
v_gene: TRBV6-2/TRBV6-3
d_gene: .
CDR3aa: CASSYGGAIQYF
CDR3nt: TGTGCCAGCAGTTACGGGGGGGCCATTCAGTACTTC

j_gene: TRBJ2-4
abundance: few
v_gene: TRBV20-1
d_gene: TRBD1
CDR3aa: CSAPLSGGAKNIQYF
CDR3nt: TGCAGTGCCCCACTCTCAGGGGGCGCCAAAAACATTCAGTACTTC